This T cell receptor (beta chain) was obtained from a study of lymphopenia after photon versus proton radiotherapy. Sequenced by immunoSEQ multiplex PCR; TCRdb stores in-frame clones only, minus some. The sample consists of tens of thousands of clones, approximately 87% of them appearing once. Trimming left V 4 bases short and J 6 bases short, with 9 bases between. Germline CDR1 and CDR2: ENHRY and SYGVKD. There are 13 residues in the CDR3. This TCR was sampled from a man older than 75 with esophageal cancer. The sample in question was peripheral blood, obtained from a patient treated with proton-based radiotherapy. The rearrangement joins TRBV10-3 to TRBJ1-4; D gene unclear. CDR3 nucleotides: TGTGCCATCAGTGGCAGAGGTGATGAAAAACTGTTTTTT. Translating it yields CAISGRGDEKLFF.